This T cell receptor beta chain was captured by sequencing in a study of regulatory T cells in long-lasting Graves disease. Findings and caveats of the study: Persistent patients shared more public clonotypes (about 2,800) than newly diagnosed patients (around 1,000). TCR diversity was lower in persistent than newly diagnosed Graves' disease.

This clonotype was seen a few times. Antigen: not known. The CDR3 has 14 amino acids. The germline CDR1 and CDR2 sequences are SGHAT and FQDESV (reference sequence). V dropped 5 bases and J dropped 5 bases, with 12 bases sitting between them. Stated time point: persistent/refractory GD, antithyroid drugs over 5 years with positive TRAb. PBMC-extracted RNA yielded the TCR library. Patients met American Thyroid Association criteria for Graves' disease. Libraries of TCR beta came from iRepertoire HTBI primers plus Arm-PCR of CDR3 regions. TCRdb reprocessed the multiplex PCR reads via MiXCR and lists one record per CDR3 protein. The profile shows 700,000 or so distinct CDR3 sequences, around 32% of them singletons.

The receptor comes from a female donor with Graves disease. V is TRBV11-1 and J is TRBJ2-2; no clear D. The sample consisted of peripheral blood mononuclear cells (PBMCs), taken when the disease was refractory, from a patient treated with antithyroid drugs. The CDR3 reads CASSPRLLTGELFF. The DNA for the CDR3 is TGTGCCAGCAGCCCGAGACTTCTTACCGGGGAGCTGTTTTTT.